This T cell receptor beta chain derives from a study of blood T cells in healthy people across ages. This clonotype was seen more than once but under ten times. Sample-barcoded 5' priming and a J-beta primer mix drove a second PCR of roughly 7 to 11 cycles. TCRdb independently ran MiXCR on the 5' RACE reads; one entry per CDR3 protein. The sample has fewer than 900,000 distinct CDR3 sequences, around 49% seen once. Sequenced input: blood. The clonotype was recovered from a woman aged 55-70 years in good health.

CDR3 loop: CASSSTSGPYEQYF. Here the CDR3 DNA reads TGTGCCAGCAGCTCTACTAGCGGTCCCTACGAGCAGTACTTC. The J gene is TRBJ2-7, the V gene TRBV11-2; 8 bases agree with TRBD2. Unmatched junction bases numbered 4, after V lost 4 bases and J lost 2 bases. CDR1 and CDR2 (germline): SGHAT, FQNNGV. The CDR3 has 14 amino acids.